Listed below are T cell receptor beta chains from one sample, sequenced in a study of blood T cell repertoires in COVID-19. Here immunoSEQ multiplex PCR was the method, and the copy in TCRdb shows in-frame clones only, minus some. This repertoire shows some 26,000 clones, roughly 88% found once; its top ten account for about 8%. Sequencing was performed on peripheral blood. These receptors were collected from a woman aged 45-65 years with active COVID-19. Both conserved end residues are part of each CDR3.

J gene,V gene,CDR3 protein
TRBJ2-2,TRBV9,CASSVVGRENTGELFF
TRBJ2-7,TRBV7-9,CASSLHTYEQYF
TRBJ2-3,TRBV10-3,CAITIQGTDTQYF
TRBJ2-1,TRBV29-1,CSALDSLNEQFF
TRBJ2-7,TRBV7-9,CASSSFSGSGSYEQYF
TRBJ2-1,TRBV18,CASSPGLAGAGNEQFF
TRBJ2-3,TRBV11-3,CASSFGRSTDTQYF
TRBJ2-5,TRBV5-1,CASSPGQHGETQYF
TRBJ2-1,TRBV11-3,CASSLVSGPYNEQFF
TRBJ2-2,TRBV7-3,CASSLTRETGELFF
TRBJ2-5,TRBV6-5,CASKIAGAETQYF
TRBJ1-3,TRBV30,CAWSVSSSGNTIYF
TRBJ2-2,TRBV19,CASTLGSGITGELFF
TRBJ2-3,TRBV5-4,CASRLDGGTDTQYF
TRBJ1-5,TRBV5-1,CASRAGTGYNQPQHF
TRBJ1-2,TRBV19,CASSSNYGYTF
TRBJ2-1,TRBV11-2,CASRRGLGGDNEQFF
TRBJ2-7,TRBV5-6,CASSNTGTGASYEQYF
TRBJ2-7,TRBV5-4,CASSWDFTYEQYF
TRBJ1-2,TRBV6-5,CASRNDRSNYGYTF
TRBJ2-5,TRBV5-1,CASSLEGGEETQYF
TRBJ1-4,TRBV27,CASSPSRHINEKLFF
TRBJ1-1,TRBV6-6,CASSLPGQGENTEAFF
TRBJ2-2,TRBV3-1/TRBV3-2,CASSHRGRTGELFF
TRBJ1-2,TRBV7-9,CASSAGQTYGYTF
TRBJ2-7,TRBV28,CASSVAGFHEQYF
TRBJ2-2,TRBV2,CASSVPHRGLGTGELFF
TRBJ2-2,TRBV28,CASSLRQGLPGELFF
TRBJ1-1,TRBV4-1,CASSPRQGANTEAFF
TRBJ1-4,TRBV28,CASSRGEAYNEKLFF
TRBJ2-1,TRBV19,CASQAGAYNEQFF
TRBJ1-3,TRBV11-2,CASSLEGTFSGNTIYF
TRBJ1-2,TRBV4-1,CASSPGQGADYGYTF
TRBJ2-2,TRBV9,CASGESNTGELFF
TRBJ2-7,TRBV28,CASSGPSGRKYEQYF
TRBJ2-1,TRBV14,CASSPGLAGARGNEQFF
TRBJ2-2,TRBV2,CASSEYGGRNTGELFF
TRBJ2-1,TRBV5-1,CASSFTGAGNEQFF
TRBJ2-3,TRBV24-1,CATSDGSTDTQYF
TRBJ1-2,TRBV15,CATSRVPARVNGYTF
TRBJ1-2,TRBV23-1,CASSQSPGQRTYGYTF
TRBJ2-1,TRBV5-1,CASSSPLAGEQFF
TRBJ2-1,TRBV11-3,CASSPGLAGVNEQFF
TRBJ2-5,TRBV7-8,CASSSYRETQYF
TRBJ2-5,TRBV7-9,CASSLVGVEGTQYF
TRBJ1-5,TRBV5-1,CASSPGQGDQPQHF
TRBJ2-1,TRBV19,CASSMGLAGGWNEQFF
TRBJ2-1,TRBV15,CATSTNRVEEQFF
TRBJ2-7,TRBV24-1,CATSDTLATLSEQYF
TRBJ2-3,TRBV4-2,CASSQEYSGKTDTQYF
TRBJ1-1,TRBV20-1,CSASRSATGNTEAFF
TRBJ1-5,TRBV10-3,CAISVGLSNQPQHF
TRBJ2-3,TRBV4-2,CASSPQGLAGGDTQYF
TRBJ2-7,TRBV5-4,CASSGTGPLEQYF
TRBJ1-1,TRBV4-1,CASSPTGQGNTEAFF